The 22 T cell receptor beta chains presented below share a single source sample, sequenced in a study of shared clonotypes between healthy human individuals. Generated by immunoSEQ multiplex PCR, the TCRdb table keeps only in-frame clones and is missing some. The repertoire has 2 million to 2.5 million clones, more than 80% of them found once; the top ten carry 0.39%. Sequences were obtained from naive CD4+ T cells from PBMCs. Subset: CD45RA+ positively selected. The receptors stem from a man aged 18 to 30 in good health. Some clones in this sample may be carry-over from other donors' samples.

This clone was seen only once. The genes are TRBV5-1 and TRBJ2-3; D is perhaps TRBD1 or TRBD2 (5 bases each). CDR3 length: 15 amino acids. Germline CDR1 and CDR2: SGHRS and YFSETQ. Trimming stripped 0 bases from V and 4 bases from J, with 12 bases between. This CDR3 reads CASSLGGGPADTQYF. CDR3 in DNA: TGCGCCAGCAGCTTGGGTGGGGGACCGGCAGATACGCAGTATTTT. Together with reference TRBV5-1 and TRBJ2-3, the CDR3 gives the full variable domain: KAGVTQTPRYLIKTRGQQVTLSCSPISGHRSVSWYQQTPGQGLQFLFEYFSETQRNKGNFPGRFSGRQFSNSRSEMNVSTLELGDSALYLCASSLGGGPADTQYFGPGTRLTVL.

The chain has TRBV4-1 and TRBJ1-2, with 9 bases that match TRBD1. This CDR3 region has 14 residues. Germline values: CDR1 MGHRA, CDR2 YSYEKL. The V segment lost 4 bases and the J segment 3 bases; nucleotides outside the gene matches: 3. The CDR3 DNA sequence: TGCGCCAGCAGCCGGGGACAGGGAGACTATGGCTACACCTTC. It specifies CASSRGQGDYGYTF.

The chain is built from TRBV7-3 and TRBJ2-5; a weak D match, TRBD1 (6 bases). This CDR3 is built from 13 residues. Trimming pared 5 bases from V and 7 bases from J, leaving 14 bases between. CDR1 is SGHTA and CDR2 is FQGTGA in the germline V gene. For the CDR3, the DNA is TGTGCCAGCAGCAACCAGGGGTTAGGGACCCAGTACTTC. This gives the protein CASSNQGLGTQYF.

The chain links TRBV28 to TRBJ2-7; D is ambiguous. V shed 5 bases and J shed 1 base, with 18 bases lying between them. The CDR3 totals 16 residues. Germline V gene lookup returns CDR1 MDHEN and CDR2 SYDVKM. The CDR3 region has the DNA TGTGCCAGCAGTCACGGGTCTATACAAGGGTCCTACGAGCAGTACTTC. This codes for CASSHGSIQGSYEQYF.

The chain is built from TRBV11-2 and TRBJ2-7, with 7 bases fitting TRBD1. Trimming removed 1 base from V and 0 bases from J; junction bases left unmatched: 9. CDR1 SGHAT and CDR2 FQNNGV come from the germline V gene. The CDR3 has 17 amino acids. The CDR3 nucleotides read TGTGCCAGCAGCTTAGTATCCACAGGGGCTAGCTCCTACGAGCAGTACTTC. Translating gives CASSLVSTGASSYEQYF.

The chain links TRBV7-8 to TRBJ2-1; D is possibly TRBD2 (6 bases). This CDR3 has 15 amino acids. The germline V and J ends were trimmed by 1 base and 2 bases, with 9 bases remaining between them. Per germline, CDR1 SGHVS and CDR2 FQNEAQ. The CDR3 protein is CASSLGGLPYNEQFF. The CDR3 DNA reads as TGTGCCAGCAGCTTAGGCGGACTACCCTACAATGAGCAGTTCTTC.

V usage is TRBV28 and J usage is TRBJ1-5; no firm D call. V lost 10 bases to trimming and J lost 13 bases, with 11 bases between them. The CDR3 is made up of 9 amino acids. The germline CDR1 and CDR2 sequences are MDHEN and SYDVKM. Written as DNA, the CDR3 is TGTGCCACCGGAGAGGGACAGCATTTT. It is translated as CATGEGQHF.

V gene TRBV9 combines with J gene TRBJ1-1; no firm D call. Germline V gives CDR1 SGDLS, CDR2 YYNGEE. Trimming stripped 3 bases from V and 4 bases from J, with 10 bases between. The CDR3 totals 13 residues. CDR3 residues: CASSGGVGTEAFF. The CDR3 nucleotides are TGTGCCAGCAGCGGCGGGGTCGGCACTGAAGCTTTCTTT.

This clone was counted once. The chain employs TRBV21-1 and TRBJ1-2. TRBV21-1 is assigned pseudogene status. The CDR3 sequence is 14 residues long. The CDR3 is CASSIPRGGGGYTF. The CDR3 nucleotides are TGTGCCAGCAGCATACCCAGGGGGGGAGGAGGCTACACCTTC.

V usage is TRBV2 and J usage is TRBJ2-7, with TRBD2 as a possible D gene (6 bases). The CDR3 runs 14 residues. Between the trimmed V and J ends, which lost 5 bases and 2 bases, there was a span of 13 bases. Germline-derived CDR1 and CDR2 are SNHLY and FYNNEI. CDR3 region: CASSRGSGAYEQYF. DNA for the CDR3: TGTGCCAGCAGTCGGGGTAGCGGAGCCTACGAGCAGTACTTC.

The chain joins TRBV4-1 to TRBJ2-1; a weak D match, TRBD1 (6 bases). The V gene lost 1 base and the J gene lost 4 bases, with 14 bases spanning the gap. Germline loops: CDR1 MGHRA, CDR2 YSYEKL. The CDR3 consists of 16 residues. The CDR3: CASSQVLGHTYNEQFF. The CDR3 nucleotides read TGCGCCAGCAGCCAAGTTTTGGGACATACTTACAATGAGCAGTTCTTC.

The gene calls are TRBV5-6 and TRBJ2-1; no clear D gene. This CDR3 has 12 residues. V gave up 4 bases and J gave up 9 bases, with 11 bases separating them. The germline CDR1 and CDR2 sequences are SGHDT and YYEEEE. The CDR3 DNA sequence: TGTGCCAGCAGCGTTCTAAAGCGTGAGCAGTTCTTC. Its translation: CASSVLKREQFF.

The chain couples TRBV9 to TRBJ2-2; TRBD1 matches at 9 bases. V was pared by 4 bases and J by 6 bases, with 10 bases of the junction left unmatched. The V gene's germline CDR1 is SGDLS and CDR2 YYNGEE. The CDR3 covers 16 residues. The CDR3 protein is CASSSAGTGLAGELFF. DNA of the CDR3: TGTGCCAGCAGCTCCGCAGGGACAGGGCTGGCCGGGGAGCTGTTTTTT. The full variable domain, with the rest looked up from reference TRBV9 and TRBJ2-2, is DSGVTQTPKHLITATGQRVTLRCSPRSGDLSVYWYQQSLDQGLQFLIQYYNGEERAKGNILERFSAQQFPDLHSELNLSSLELGDSALYFCASSSAGTGLAGELFFGEGSRLTVL.

This clone has only one observation. The chain is built from TRBV5-4 and TRBJ2-3; D might be TRBD1 (8 bases). The CDR3 has 14 amino acids. Trimming took off 4 bases at V and 4 bases at J, with 13 bases between the two ends. Germline loops: CDR1 SGHNT, CDR2 YYREEE (reference sequence). CDR3 loop: CASSTTGGADTQYF. The CDR3 DNA sequence: TGTGCCAGCAGCACTACAGGGGGGGCAGATACGCAGTATTTT.

The J gene is TRBJ2-7, the V gene TRBV6-5; 7 nucleotides match TRBD1. The CDR3 is 14 amino acids. Germline V CDR1 and CDR2: MNHEY, SVGAGI. V was pared by 5 bases and J by 4 bases, with 8 bases of the junction left unmatched. The CDR3 DNA reads TGTGCCAGCAGTCGACAGGGTGGTGCATACGAGCAGTACTTC. Residues: CASSRQGGAYEQYF.

The rearrangement links TRBV4-1 to TRBJ2-3, with D possibly being TRBD1 or TRBD2 (6 bases each). CDR1 and CDR2 (germline): MGHRA, YSYEKL. There are 14 residues in the CDR3. Trimming removed 3 bases from V and 5 bases from J, with 12 bases in between. The CDR3 loop reads CASSQLQGGDTQYF. CDR3 nucleotides: TGCGCCAGCAGCCAGCTACAGGGAGGAGATACGCAGTATTTT.

The chain employs TRBV4-1 and TRBJ2-3, with D unclear. The germline CDR1 and CDR2 sequences are MGHRA and YSYEKL. The germline V and J ends were trimmed by 4 bases and 3 bases, with 14 bases remaining between them. This CDR3 contains 15 residues. The DNA for the CDR3 is TGCGCCAGCAGCCCCCGGACCCCTCGGACAGATACGCAGTATTTT. Protein: CASSPRTPRTDTQYF.

The DNA of the CDR3 is TGTGCCAGTAGTTTCCTCGGGACAGGGGGCTACGAGCAGTACTTC. Its translation: CASSFLGTGGYEQYF. The chain carries TRBV19 and TRBJ2-7, with 11 bases aligning to TRBD1. The V gene's germline CDR1 is LNHDA and CDR2 SQIVND (reference sequence). J was trimmed by 3 bases and V by 5 bases; bases with no gene match: 6. CDR3 length equals 15 residues.

This chain connects TRBV6-1 to TRBJ2-5; D is uncertain. Germline values: CDR1 MNHNS, CDR2 SASEGT. Trimming removed 10 bases from V and 2 bases from J, with 17 bases in between. CDR3 size: 14 residues. DNA of the CDR3: TGTGCCACTAGTACTCGGCTCACACAAGAGACCCAGTACTTC. Translating gives CATSTRLTQETQYF.

The rearrangement uses TRBV30 and TRBJ2-2, with no clear D. V lost 0 bases and J 4 bases, leaving 9 bases between the germline ends. Germline V gene data show CDR1 as GTSNPN and CDR2 as SVGIG (reference sequence). The CDR3 spans 14 residues. The CDR3 spells CAWSVNLATGELFF. The CDR3 DNA reads TGTGCCTGGAGTGTAAACCTGGCCACCGGGGAGCTGTTTTTT.

V and J are TRBV29-1 and TRBJ1-1; perhaps TRBD1 as D (6 bases). Per the germline V gene, CDR1 is SQVTM and CDR2 is ANQGSEA. V lost 2 bases and J lost 4, with 11 bases in between. The CDR3 is 13 amino acids. CDR3 region: CSVEQGGGTEAFF. DNA of the CDR3: TGCAGCGTTGAACAGGGAGGGGGCACTGAAGCTTTCTTT.

The chain uses TRBV6-6 and TRBJ2-5, with TRBD2 matching over 10 bases. Trimming removed 5 bases from V and 2 bases from J; junction bases left unmatched: 8. Looked up from germline, CDR1 is MNHNY and CDR2 is SVGAGI (reference sequence). The length of the CDR3 is 16 residues. DNA of the CDR3: TGTGCCAGCAGTAGACCGGGACTAGCGCTTCAAGAGACCCAGTACTTC. Protein sequence: CASSRPGLALQETQYF.